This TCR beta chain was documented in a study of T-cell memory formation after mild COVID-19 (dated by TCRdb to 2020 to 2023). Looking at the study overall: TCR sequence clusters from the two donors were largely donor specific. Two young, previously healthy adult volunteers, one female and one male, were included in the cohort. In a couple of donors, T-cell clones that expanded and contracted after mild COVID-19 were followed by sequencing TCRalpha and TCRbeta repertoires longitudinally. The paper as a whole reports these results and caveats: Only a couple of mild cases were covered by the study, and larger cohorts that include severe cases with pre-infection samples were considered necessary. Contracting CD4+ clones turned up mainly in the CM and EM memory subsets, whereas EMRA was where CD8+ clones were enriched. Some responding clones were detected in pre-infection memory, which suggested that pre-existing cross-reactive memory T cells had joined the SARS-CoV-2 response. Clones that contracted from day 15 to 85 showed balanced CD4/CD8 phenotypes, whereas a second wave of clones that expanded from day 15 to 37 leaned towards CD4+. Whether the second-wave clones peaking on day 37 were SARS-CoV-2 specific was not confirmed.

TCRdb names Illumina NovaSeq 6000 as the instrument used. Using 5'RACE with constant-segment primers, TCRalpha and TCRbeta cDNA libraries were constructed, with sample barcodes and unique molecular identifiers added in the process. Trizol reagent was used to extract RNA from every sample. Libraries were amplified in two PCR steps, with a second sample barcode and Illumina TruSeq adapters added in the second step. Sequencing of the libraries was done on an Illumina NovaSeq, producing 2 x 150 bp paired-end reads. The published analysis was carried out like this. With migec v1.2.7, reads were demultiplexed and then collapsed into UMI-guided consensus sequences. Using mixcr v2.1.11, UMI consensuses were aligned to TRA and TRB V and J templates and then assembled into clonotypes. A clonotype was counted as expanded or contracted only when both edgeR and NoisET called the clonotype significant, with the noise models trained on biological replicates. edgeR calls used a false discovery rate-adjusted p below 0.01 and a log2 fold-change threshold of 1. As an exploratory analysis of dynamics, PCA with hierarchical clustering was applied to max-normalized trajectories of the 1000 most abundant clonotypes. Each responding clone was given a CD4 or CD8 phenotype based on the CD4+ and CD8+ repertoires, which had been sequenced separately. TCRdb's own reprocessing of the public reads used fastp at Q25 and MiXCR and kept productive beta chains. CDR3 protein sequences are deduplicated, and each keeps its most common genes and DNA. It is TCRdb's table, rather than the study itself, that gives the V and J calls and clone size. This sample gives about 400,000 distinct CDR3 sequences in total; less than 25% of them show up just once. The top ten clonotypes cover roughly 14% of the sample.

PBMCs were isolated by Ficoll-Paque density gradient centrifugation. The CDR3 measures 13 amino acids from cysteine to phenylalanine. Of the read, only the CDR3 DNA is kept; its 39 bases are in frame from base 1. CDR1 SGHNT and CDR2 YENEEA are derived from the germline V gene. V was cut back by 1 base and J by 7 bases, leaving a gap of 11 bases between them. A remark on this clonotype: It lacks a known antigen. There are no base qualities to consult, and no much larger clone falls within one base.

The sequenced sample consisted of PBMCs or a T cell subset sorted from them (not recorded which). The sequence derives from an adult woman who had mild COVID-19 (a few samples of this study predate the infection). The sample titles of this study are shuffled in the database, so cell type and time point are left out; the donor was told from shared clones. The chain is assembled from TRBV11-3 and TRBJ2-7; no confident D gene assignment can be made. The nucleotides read TGTGCCAGCAGCTTAGTTGGGAACGGGGAGCAGTACTTC. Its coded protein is CASSLVGNGEQYF.